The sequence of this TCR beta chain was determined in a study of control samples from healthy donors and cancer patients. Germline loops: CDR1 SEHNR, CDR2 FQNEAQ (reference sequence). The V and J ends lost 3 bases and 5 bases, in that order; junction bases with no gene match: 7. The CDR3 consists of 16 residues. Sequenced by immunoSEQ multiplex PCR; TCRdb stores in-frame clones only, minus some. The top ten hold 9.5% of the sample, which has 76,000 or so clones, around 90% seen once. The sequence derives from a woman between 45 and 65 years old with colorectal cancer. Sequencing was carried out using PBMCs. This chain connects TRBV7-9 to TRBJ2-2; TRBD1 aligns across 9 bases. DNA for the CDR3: TGTGCCAGCAGCTTGCTCTGGGACAGGGAAACCGGGGAGCTGTTTTTT. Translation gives CASSLLWDRETGELFF. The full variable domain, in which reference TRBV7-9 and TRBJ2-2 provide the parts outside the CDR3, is DTGVSQNPRHKITKRGQNVTFRCDPISEHNRLYWYRQTLGQGPEFLTYFQNEAQLEKSRLLSDRFSAERPKGSFSTLEIQRTEQGDSAMYLCASSLLWDRETGELFFGEGSRLTVL.